This entry lists 8 T cell receptor beta chains sequenced from one sample in a study of CXCR3-negative and CXCR3-positive naive CD8 T cells. General study results and limits: A higher hydrophobicity marked the TRB CDR3s of CXCR3-positive naive cells versus CXCR3-negative naive cells.

The TRB libraries of cDNA were built by UMI-labeled 5' RACE. TCRdb reprocessed the 5' RACE reads, keeping one entry per CDR3 protein, no DNA. This listing includes over 150,000 distinct CDR3 sequences. The antigens of these receptors remain unknown. The sample taken for sequencing was naive CXCR3+ CD8+ T cells from blood. Subset: CD45RO-CCR7+CD27+CD95- naive CD8+ T cells expressing CXCR3 (TNR3+). The receptors were sampled from a human donor in good health. Some clones in this sample may be carry-over from other donors' samples.

This rearrangement joins TRBV14 to TRBJ2-7; the D call from TCRdb, TRBD1, cannot be confirmed without DNA. The CDR3 is 14 amino acids. Germline CDR1 and CDR2: SGHDN and FVKESK. CDR3 loop: CASSQVSRGNEQYF.

J is TRBJ2-7 and V is TRBV28; TCRdb lists TRBD1, though no DNA is available to test this call. The V gene's germline CDR1 is MDHEN and CDR2 SYDVKM. This CDR3 region has 13 residues. CDR3 loop: CASNRQGAYEQYF.

V gene TRBV6-5 combines with J gene TRBJ1-2; TCRdb designates TRBD1, a call that cannot be tested without DNA. CDR3 length: 14 amino acids. The germline gives CDR1 MNHEY, CDR2 SVGAGI. The CDR3 sequence is CASSYGGGGYGYTF.

J is TRBJ2-7 and V is TRBV12-3 or TRBV12-4; the D call from TCRdb, TRBD1, cannot be confirmed without DNA. The CDR3 runs 13 residues. The CDR3 sequence: CASSTGPYGEQYF.

The rearrangement uses TRBV5-1 and TRBJ2-1; no DNA is available, so the TRBD1 call from TCRdb remains unchecked. The CDR3 has 13 amino acids. Germline V lookup: CDR1 SGHRS, CDR2 YFSETQ. The CDR3 is CASSYGTVDEQFF.

The chain links TRBV27 to TRBJ1-1. In germline, CDR1 is MNHEY, CDR2 SMNVEV (reference sequence). The CDR3 loop spans 14 amino acids. This chain's CDR3 is CASSLNSGGTEAFF.

The genes are TRBV25-1 and TRBJ1-1; checking the TCRdb D call of TRBD1 is not possible without DNA. CDR1 MGHDK and CDR2 SYGVNS come from the germline V gene. The CDR3 runs to 12 residues. The CDR3 loop reads CASSGGAAEAFF.

The gene calls are TRBV7-6 and TRBJ2-5; the D gene TCRdb calls, TRBD2, cannot be checked with no DNA. Germline values: CDR1 SGHVS, CDR2 FNYEAQ. The CDR3 is 15 amino acids. This CDR3 reads CASSLNGLLQETQYF.